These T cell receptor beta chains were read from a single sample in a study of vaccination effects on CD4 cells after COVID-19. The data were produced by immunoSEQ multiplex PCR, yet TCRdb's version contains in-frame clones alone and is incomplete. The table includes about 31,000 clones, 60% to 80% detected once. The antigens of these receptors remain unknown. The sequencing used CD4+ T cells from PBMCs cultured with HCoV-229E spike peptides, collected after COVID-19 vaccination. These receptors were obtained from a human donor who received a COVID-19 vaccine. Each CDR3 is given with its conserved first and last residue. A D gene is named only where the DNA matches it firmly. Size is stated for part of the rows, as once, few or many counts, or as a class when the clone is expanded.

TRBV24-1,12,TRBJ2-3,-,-,CATSGVEDTQYF,TGTGCCACCTCCGGGGTTGAAGATACGCAGTATTTT
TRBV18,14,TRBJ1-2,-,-,CASSPPPIPNGYTF,TGTGCCAGCTCACCACCGCCAATTCCGAATGGCTACACCTTC
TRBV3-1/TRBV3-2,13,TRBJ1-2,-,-,CASSQSVNYGYTF,TGTGCCAGCAGCCAATCCGTTAACTATGGCTACACCTTC
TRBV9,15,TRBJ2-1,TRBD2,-,CASSWTSGGRNEQFF,TGTGCCAGCAGCTGGACTAGCGGGGGCCGCAATGAGCAGTTCTTC
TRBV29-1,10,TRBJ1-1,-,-,CSAEGNEAFF,TGCAGCGCAGAAGGGAATGAAGCTTTCTTT
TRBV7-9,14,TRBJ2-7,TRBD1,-,CASSLRQGGNEQYF,TGTGCCAGCAGCTTAAGACAGGGTGGAAACGAGCAGTACTTC
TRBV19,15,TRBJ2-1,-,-,CASSIRGNMRDEQFF,TGTGCCAGTAGTATTCGGGGTAATATGAGGGATGAGCAGTTCTTC
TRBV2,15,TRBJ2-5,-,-,CASKWYRTQSETQYF,TGTGCCAGCAAATGGTACAGGACCCAGTCGGAGACCCAGTACTTC
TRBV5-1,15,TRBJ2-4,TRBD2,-,CASRGEGLGVNIQYF,TGCGCCAGCAGAGGGGAGGGGTTAGGGGTGAACATTCAGTACTTC
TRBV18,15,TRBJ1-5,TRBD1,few,CASSPGTGVRQPQHF,TGTGCCAGCTCACCGGGGACAGGGGTAAGACAGCCCCAGCATTTT
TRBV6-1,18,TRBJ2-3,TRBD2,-,CASSVQGLAGDLTDTQYF,TGTGCCAGCAGTGTTCAGGGGTTAGCGGGGGACCTCACAGATACGCAGTATTTT
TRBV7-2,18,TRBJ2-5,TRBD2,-,CASSLVVAGGPHQETQYF,TGTGCCAGCAGCTTGGTGGTAGCGGGAGGGCCTCACCAAGAGACCCAGTACTTC
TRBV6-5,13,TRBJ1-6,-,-,CASRTLYNSPLHF,TGTGCCAGCAGGACACTTTATAATTCACCCCTCCACTTT
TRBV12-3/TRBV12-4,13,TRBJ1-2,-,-,CASSLRPGDGYTF,TGTGCCAGCAGTCTAAGACCCGGGGATGGCTACACCTTC
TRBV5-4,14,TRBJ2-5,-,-,CASSFPGVQETQYF,TGTGCCAGCAGCTTCCCGGGGGTCCAAGAGACCCAGTACTTC
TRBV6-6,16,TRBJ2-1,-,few,CASSYRAPEGPDEQFF,TGTGCCAGCAGTTACAGAGCTCCAGAGGGGCCCGATGAGCAGTTCTTC
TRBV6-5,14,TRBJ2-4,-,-,CASSYTRGKNIQYF,TGTGCCAGCAGTTACACCAGGGGTAAAAACATTCAGTACTTC
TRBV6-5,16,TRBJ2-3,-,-,CASSYSRSLGTDTQYF,TGTGCCAGCAGTTACTCTCGATCCTTGGGTACAGATACGCAGTATTTT
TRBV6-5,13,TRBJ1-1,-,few,CASSNQMNTEAFF,TGTGCCAGCAGCAACCAGATGAACACTGAAGCTTTCTTT
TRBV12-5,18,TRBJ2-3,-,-,CASGLVLGGETSTDTQYF,TGTGCTAGTGGTTTGGTTCTAGGAGGGGAGACAAGCACAGATACGCAGTATTTT
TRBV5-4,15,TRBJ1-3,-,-,CASSLGGQTGNTIYF,TGTGCCAGCAGCTTGGGCGGTCAGACTGGAAACACCATATATTTT
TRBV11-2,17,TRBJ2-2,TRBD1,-,CASSLGRQGWQTGELFF,TGTGCCAGCAGCTTAGGGCGACAGGGTTGGCAGACCGGGGAGCTGTTTTTT
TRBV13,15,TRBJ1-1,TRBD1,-,CASSRGQGADTEAFF,TGTGCCAGCAGCCGAGGACAGGGGGCAGACACTGAAGCTTTCTTT
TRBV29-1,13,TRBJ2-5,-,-,CSVYSGVAETQYF,TGCAGCGTTTACTCAGGGGTGGCAGAGACCCAGTACTTC
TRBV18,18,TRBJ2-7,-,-,CASSRGLASETYSYEQYF,TGTGCCAGCTCACGAGGACTTGCTAGCGAGACTTACTCCTACGAGCAGTACTTC
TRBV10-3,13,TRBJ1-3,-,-,CAIRDSSGNTIYF,TGTGCCATCAGGGACAGCTCTGGAAACACCATATATTTT
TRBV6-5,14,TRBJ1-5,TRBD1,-,CASTGQGGNQPQHF,TGTGCCAGCACAGGACAGGGCGGCAATCAGCCCCAGCATTTT
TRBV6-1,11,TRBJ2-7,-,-,CASSESYEQYF,TGTGCCAGCAGTGAAAGCTACGAGCAGTACTTC
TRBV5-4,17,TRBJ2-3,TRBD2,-,CASSPRLAGGDRDTQYF,TGTGCCAGCAGCCCTCGGCTAGCGGGAGGTGACCGGGATACGCAGTATTTT
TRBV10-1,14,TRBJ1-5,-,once,CASSESTDYQPQHF,TGCGCCAGCAGTGAGTCGACAGATTATCAGCCCCAGCATTTT
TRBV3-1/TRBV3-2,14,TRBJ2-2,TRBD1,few,CASSRNRGTGELFF,TGTGCCAGCAGCCGAAACAGGGGCACCGGGGAGCTGTTTTTT
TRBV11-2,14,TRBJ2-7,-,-,CASSLVRGSYEQYF,TGTGCCAGCAGCTTAGTACGAGGGAGCTACGAGCAGTACTTC
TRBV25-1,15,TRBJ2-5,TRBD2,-,CASSAPGTSIETQYF,TGTGCCAGCAGTGCGCCCGGGACTAGCATCGAGACCCAGTACTTC
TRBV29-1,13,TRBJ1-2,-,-,CSVGSARVYGYTF,TGCAGCGTGGGATCGGCCAGGGTCTATGGCTACACCTTC
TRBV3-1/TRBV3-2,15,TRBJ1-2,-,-,CASSQGVGPNYGYTF,TGTGCCAGCAGCCAAGGTGTCGGGCCTAACTATGGCTACACCTTC
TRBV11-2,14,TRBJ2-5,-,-,CASSRQYLQETQYF,TGTGCCAGCAGCCGACAGTATTTACAAGAGACCCAGTACTTC
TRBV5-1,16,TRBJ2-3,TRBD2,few,CASSEGTSGATDTQYF,TGCGCCAGCAGCGAAGGGACTAGCGGGGCAACAGATACGCAGTATTTT
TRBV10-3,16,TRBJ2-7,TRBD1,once,CAISDAGDRTSYEQYF,TGTGCCATCAGTGATGCCGGGGACAGGACCTCCTACGAGCAGTACTTC
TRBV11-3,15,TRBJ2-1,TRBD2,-,CASSLSAGGGIEQFF,TGTGCCAGCAGCTTATCAGCGGGAGGTGGGATTGAGCAGTTCTTC
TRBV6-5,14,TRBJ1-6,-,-,CASSEYSKNSPLHF,TGTGCCAGCAGCGAGTACAGCAAAAATTCACCCCTCCACTTT
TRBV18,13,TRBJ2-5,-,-,CASSPGEWETQYF,TGTGCCAGCTCACCGGGGGAGTGGGAGACCCAGTACTTC
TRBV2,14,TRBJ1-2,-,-,CASSEGAGMMGYTF,TGTGCCAGCAGTGAGGGGGCAGGGATGATGGGCTACACCTTC
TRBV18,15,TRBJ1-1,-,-,CASSPPSGVNTEAFF,TGTGCCAGCTCACCACCATCGGGGGTGAACACTGAAGCTTTCTTT
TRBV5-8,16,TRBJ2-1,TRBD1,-,CASSLGDSPRQNEQFF,TGTGCCAGCAGCTTGGGGGACAGTCCAAGGCAGAATGAGCAGTTCTTC
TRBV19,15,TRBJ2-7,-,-,CASRSPGRSSYEQYF,TGTGCCAGTAGATCCCCGGGCCGTAGCTCCTACGAGCAGTACTTC
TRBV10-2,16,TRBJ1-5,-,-,CASSESRVDSNQPQHF,TGCGCCAGCAGTGAGTCGAGGGTTGATAGCAATCAGCCCCAGCATTTT
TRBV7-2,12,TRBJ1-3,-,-,CASSLAGNTIYF,TGTGCCAGCAGCCTAGCCGGAAACACCATATATTTT
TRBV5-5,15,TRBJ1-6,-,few,CASSLSAGLGSPLHF,TGTGCCAGCAGCTTGTCGGCAGGGTTGGGTTCACCCCTCCACTTT
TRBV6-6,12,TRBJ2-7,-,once,CASSRDIYEQYF,TGTGCCAGCAGTCGGGACATCTACGAGCAGTACTTC
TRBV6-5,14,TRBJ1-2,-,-,CASTPLGRAYGYTF,TGTGCCAGCACACCCCTGGGACGGGCCTATGGCTACACCTTC
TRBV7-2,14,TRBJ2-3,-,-,CASRRTLSADTQYF,TGTGCCAGCAGACGGACACTCTCGGCGGATACGCAGTATTTT
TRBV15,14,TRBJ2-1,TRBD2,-,CATSSSLSGRAQFF,TGTGCCACCAGCAGTTCGCTTAGCGGGAGGGCCCAGTTCTTC
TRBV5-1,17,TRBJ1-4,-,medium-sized,CASSLAAGPATNEKLFF,TGCGCCAGCAGCTTGGCGGCAGGACCGGCAACTAATGAAAAACTGTTTTTT
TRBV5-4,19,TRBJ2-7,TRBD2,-,CASSIRTTGLAGARYEQYF,TGTGCCAGCAGCATCCGGACAACGGGACTAGCGGGAGCCCGCTACGAGCAGTACTTC
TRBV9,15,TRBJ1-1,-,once,CASSVGGTRITEAFF,TGTGCCAGCAGCGTAGGCGGGACTCGAATTACTGAAGCTTTCTTT
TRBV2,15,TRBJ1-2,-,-,CASSEAQRQSYGYTF,TGTGCCAGCAGTGAAGCGCAGAGACAGAGCTATGGCTACACCTTC
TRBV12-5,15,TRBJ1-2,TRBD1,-,CASGPGQGAHYGYTF,TGTGCTAGTGGTCCCGGACAGGGGGCTCACTATGGCTACACCTTC
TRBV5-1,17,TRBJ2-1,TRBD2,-,CASSLAGLAGGYNEQFF,TGCGCCAGCAGCTTGGCCGGCCTAGCGGGAGGGTACAATGAGCAGTTCTTC
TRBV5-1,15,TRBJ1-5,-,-,CASSLLPGLNQPQHF,TGCGCCAGCAGCTTACTACCGGGCCTTAATCAGCCCCAGCATTTT